Listed below are T cell receptor beta chains from one sample, sequenced in a study of blood T cells in healthy people across ages. TCRdb called the 5' RACE reads again in MiXCR, with one record for every CDR3 protein. The sample comprises roughly 1,700,000 distinct CDR3 sequences, 28% of which are singletons, and over 7% rests with the top ten. The sample consisted of blood. The origin of the receptors is a woman in her twenties or thirties in good health. Both conserved end residues are part of each CDR3. D genes are given only for firm matches. Size values are once, few and many counts, or a class for expanded clones, and some rows have none.

D gene: .; V gene: TRBV20-1; clone size: few; J gene: TRBJ1-2; CDR3 DNA: TGCAGTGCCCCTCAACGACCCAACTATGGCTACACCTTC; CDR3 protein: CSAPQRPNYGYTF
D gene: .; V gene: TRBV20-1; clone size: .; J gene: TRBJ2-7; CDR3 DNA: TGCAGTGCTAGAGATGGTGCAGGGTCCTACGAGCAGTACTTC; CDR3 protein: CSARDGAGSYEQYF
D gene: .; V gene: TRBV27; clone size: .; J gene: TRBJ1-2; CDR3 DNA: TGTGCCAGCAGAGGGGGAGGAAGCTATGGCTACACCTTC; CDR3 protein: CASRGGGSYGYTF
D gene: TRBD1; V gene: TRBV7-2; clone size: .; J gene: TRBJ2-5; CDR3 DNA: TGTGCCAGCAGCTTAGGGACAGGGGGGTGGGGAGAGACCCAGTACTTC; CDR3 protein: CASSLGTGGWGETQYF
D gene: .; V gene: TRBV20-1; clone size: few; J gene: TRBJ2-1; CDR3 DNA: TGCAGTGCTAGAGGAAGTAAAGGGTTCTACAATGAGCAGTTCTTC; CDR3 protein: CSARGSKGFYNEQFF
D gene: .; V gene: TRBV7-2; clone size: .; J gene: TRBJ1-3; CDR3 DNA: TGTGCCAGCAGCCAGATGGGCTTCTCTGGAAACACCATATATTTT; CDR3 protein: CASSQMGFSGNTIYF
D gene: .; V gene: TRBV20-1; clone size: .; J gene: TRBJ1-5; CDR3 DNA: TGCAGTGCTAGAGAAGACAGTAGTCAGCCCCAGCATTTT; CDR3 protein: CSAREDSSQPQHF
D gene: .; V gene: TRBV14; clone size: .; J gene: TRBJ2-3; CDR3 DNA: TGTGCCAGCAGCCAATATGGTGGGGCAGGGACAGATACGCAGTATTTT; CDR3 protein: CASSQYGGAGTDTQYF
D gene: .; V gene: TRBV9; clone size: few; J gene: TRBJ2-3; CDR3 DNA: TGTGCCAGCAGCTATGCCGGCCGTTGGGATACGCAGTATTTT; CDR3 protein: CASSYAGRWDTQYF
D gene: .; V gene: TRBV14; clone size: .; J gene: TRBJ2-7; CDR3 DNA: TGTGCCAGCAGCTACCACCGGGGGACCGATCAGTACTTC; CDR3 protein: CASSYHRGTDQYF
D gene: TRBD1; V gene: TRBV19; clone size: few; J gene: TRBJ1-1; CDR3 DNA: TGTGCCAGTAGAAGCTGGACAGGGGGCTTTAGGATGAACACTGAAGCTTTCTTT; CDR3 protein: CASRSWTGGFRMNTEAFF
D gene: TRBD1; V gene: TRBV20-1; clone size: .; J gene: TRBJ2-7; CDR3 DNA: TGCAGTGCTGGAAGGCCTGGCACAGGGGGCTACGAGCAGTACTTC; CDR3 protein: CSAGRPGTGGYEQYF
D gene: .; V gene: TRBV28; clone size: .; J gene: TRBJ1-2; CDR3 DNA: TGTGCCAGTCAGTGGACATGGGTATTTGGCTACACCTTC; CDR3 protein: CASQWTWVFGYTF
D gene: .; V gene: TRBV20-1; clone size: .; J gene: TRBJ1-2; CDR3 DNA: TGCAGTGCTAGGGGCCCAGAGGGGATCGGCCGTGGCTACACCTTC; CDR3 protein: CSARGPEGIGRGYTF
D gene: .; V gene: TRBV6-1; clone size: few; J gene: TRBJ1-3; CDR3 DNA: TGTGCCAGCAACGGCAAGTCGGATGGAAACACCATATATTTT; CDR3 protein: CASNGKSDGNTIYF
D gene: .; V gene: TRBV4-1; clone size: few; J gene: TRBJ2-3; CDR3 DNA: TGCGCCAGCAGCCAAGATGGCCCCCTAGCGTCCCCTGGGGATACGCAGTATTTT; CDR3 protein: CASSQDGPLASPGDTQYF
D gene: .; V gene: TRBV29-1; clone size: .; J gene: TRBJ2-6; CDR3 DNA: TGCAGCGTCGCATTAGGTGGGGCCAACGTCCTGACTTTC; CDR3 protein: CSVALGGANVLTF
D gene: .; V gene: TRBV5-1; clone size: many; J gene: TRBJ2-3; CDR3 DNA: TGCGCCAGCAGCTTGGGGCAGCGAACAGATACGCAGTATTTT; CDR3 protein: CASSLGQRTDTQYF
D gene: .; V gene: TRBV29-1; clone size: few; J gene: TRBJ1-4; CDR3 DNA: TGCAGCGTTGAAGTGGGAGAAAAACTGTTTTTT; CDR3 protein: CSVEVGEKLFF
D gene: .; V gene: TRBV25-1; clone size: .; J gene: TRBJ1-1; CDR3 DNA: TGTGCCAGCATGCCGGGAGGGAACACTGAAGCTTTCTTT; CDR3 protein: CASMPGGNTEAFF
D gene: .; V gene: TRBV3-1; clone size: few; J gene: TRBJ2-7; CDR3 DNA: TGTGCCAGCAGGCCCGGGGGTTTCGACGAGCAGTACTTC; CDR3 protein: CASRPGGFDEQYF
D gene: TRBD1; V gene: TRBV14; clone size: .; J gene: TRBJ1-1; CDR3 DNA: TGTGCCAGCAGCCAAGCAGTGCCCAGGGGGAGAAACACTGAAGCTTTCTTT; CDR3 protein: CASSQAVPRGRNTEAFF
D gene: TRBD1; V gene: TRBV2; clone size: .; J gene: TRBJ2-1; CDR3 DNA: TGTGCCAGCAGTGACTTCCCCCGGGACAGTTCGTTCTTC; CDR3 protein: CASSDFPRDSSFF
D gene: .; V gene: TRBV7-2; clone size: few; J gene: TRBJ2-7; CDR3 DNA: TGTGCCAGCAGCTTAGAAGCGGGTTCCTACAATGAGCAGTACTTC; CDR3 protein: CASSLEAGSYNEQYF
D gene: TRBD1; V gene: TRBV29-1; clone size: few; J gene: TRBJ2-3; CDR3 DNA: TGCAGCGCGCCCCGAGTACAGGGGGCCGGGGATACGCAGTATTTT; CDR3 protein: CSAPRVQGAGDTQYF
D gene: .; V gene: TRBV7-9; clone size: few; J gene: TRBJ2-7; CDR3 DNA: TGTGCCAGCAGCTTAGAACAGGGCAAGGCCTACGAGCAGTACTTC; CDR3 protein: CASSLEQGKAYEQYF
D gene: .; V gene: TRBV2; clone size: .; J gene: TRBJ2-2; CDR3 DNA: TGTGCCAGCAGTGATCAGGGTTCGGCAGGCACCGGGGAGCTGTTTTTT; CDR3 protein: CASSDQGSAGTGELFF
D gene: .; V gene: TRBV19; clone size: .; J gene: TRBJ2-5; CDR3 DNA: TGTGCCACTTCCAGGCAGGGGTTAGGTCAGACCCAGTACTTC; CDR3 protein: CATSRQGLGQTQYF